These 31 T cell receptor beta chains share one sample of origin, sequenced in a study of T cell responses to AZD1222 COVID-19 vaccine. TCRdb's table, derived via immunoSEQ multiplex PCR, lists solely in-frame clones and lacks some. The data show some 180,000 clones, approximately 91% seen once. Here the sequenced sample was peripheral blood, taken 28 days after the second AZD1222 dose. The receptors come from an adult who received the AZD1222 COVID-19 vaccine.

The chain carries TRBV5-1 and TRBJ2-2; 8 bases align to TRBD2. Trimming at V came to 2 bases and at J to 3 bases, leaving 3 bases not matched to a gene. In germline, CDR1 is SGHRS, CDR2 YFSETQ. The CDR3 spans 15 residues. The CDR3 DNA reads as TGCGCCAGCAGCTTACCGGGACTAGACACCGGGGAGCTGTTTTTT. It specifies CASSLPGLDTGELFF. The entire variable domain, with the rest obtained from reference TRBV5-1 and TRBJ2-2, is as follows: KAGVTQTPRYLIKTRGQQVTLSCSPISGHRSVSWYQQTPGQGLQFLFEYFSETQRNKGNFPGRFSGRQFSNSRSEMNVSTLELGDSALYLCASSLPGLDTGELFFGEGSRLTVL.

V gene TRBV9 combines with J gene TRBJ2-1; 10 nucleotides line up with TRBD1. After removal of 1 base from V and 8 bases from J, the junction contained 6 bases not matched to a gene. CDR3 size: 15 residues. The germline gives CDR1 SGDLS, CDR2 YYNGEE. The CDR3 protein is CASSVSGTGAYEQFF. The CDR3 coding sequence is TGTGCCAGCAGCGTATCCGGGACAGGGGCCTATGAGCAGTTCTTC.

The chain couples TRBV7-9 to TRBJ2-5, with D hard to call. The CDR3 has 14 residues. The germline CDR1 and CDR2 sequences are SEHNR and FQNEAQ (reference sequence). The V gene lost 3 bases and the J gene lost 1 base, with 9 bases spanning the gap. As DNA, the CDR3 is TGTGCCAGCAGCTTTGGACGGACCCAAGAGACCCAGTACTTC. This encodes CASSFGRTQETQYF.

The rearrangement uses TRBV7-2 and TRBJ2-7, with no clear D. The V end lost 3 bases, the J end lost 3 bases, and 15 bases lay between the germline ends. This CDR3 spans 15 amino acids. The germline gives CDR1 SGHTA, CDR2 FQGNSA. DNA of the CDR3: TGTGCCAGCAGCTTGATGGCCTCCCCTTACTACGAGCAGTACTTC. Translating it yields CASSLMASPYYEQYF. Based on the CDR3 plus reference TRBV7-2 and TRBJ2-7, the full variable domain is GAGVSQSPSNKVTEKGKDVELRCDPISGHTALYWYRQSLGQGLEFLIYFQGNSAPDKSGLPSDRFSAERTGGSVSTLTIQRTQQEDSAVYLCASSLMASPYYEQYFGPGTRLTVT.

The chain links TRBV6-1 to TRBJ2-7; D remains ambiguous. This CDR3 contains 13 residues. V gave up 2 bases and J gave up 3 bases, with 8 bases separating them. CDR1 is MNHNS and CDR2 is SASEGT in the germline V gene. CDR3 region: CASSESVSYEQYF. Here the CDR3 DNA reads TGTGCCAGCAGTGAATCGGTGAGCTACGAGCAGTACTTC.

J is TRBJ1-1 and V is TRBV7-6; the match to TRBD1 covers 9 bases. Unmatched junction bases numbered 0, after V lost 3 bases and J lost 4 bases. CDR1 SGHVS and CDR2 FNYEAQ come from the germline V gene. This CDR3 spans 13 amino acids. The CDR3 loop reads CASSLTGGTEAFF. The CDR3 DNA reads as TGTGCCAGCAGCTTGACAGGGGGCACTGAAGCTTTCTTT.

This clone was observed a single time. The CDR3 DNA sequence: TGTGCCACCAGCCCAACCGGGACAGGTGCTTACGAGCAGTACTTC. It codes for CATSPTGTGAYEQYF. This chain connects TRBV15 to TRBJ2-7; 8 bases line up with TRBD1. Germline V CDR1 and CDR2: LNHNV, YYDKDF (reference sequence). This CDR3 is built from 15 residues. Losses at the gene ends were 5 bases for V and 4 bases for J; bases not matched to a gene: 10.

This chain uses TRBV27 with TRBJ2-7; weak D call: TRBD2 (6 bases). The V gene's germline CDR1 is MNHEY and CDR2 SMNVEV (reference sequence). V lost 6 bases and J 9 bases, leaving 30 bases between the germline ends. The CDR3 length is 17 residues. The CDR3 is CASSPHSARSGEIGQYF. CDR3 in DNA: TGTGCCAGCAGCCCTCATTCAGCCCGCTCGGGGGAAATTGGGCAGTACTTC.

The CDR3 DNA follows: TGTGCCAGCAGTTACTCGCACAGGGACGGCTACACCTTC. This sequence encodes CASSYSHRDGYTF. The chain links TRBV6-2 or TRBV6-3 to TRBJ1-2; weak D call: TRBD1 (6 bases). Germline loops: CDR1 MNHEY, CDR2 SVGEGT. Trimming pared 0 bases from V and 8 bases from J, leaving 10 bases between. The CDR3 is 13 residues long.

In DNA form, the CDR3 reads TGTGCCAGCAGTGAAAACAGGGAGATGAATTCACCCCTCCACTTT. This translates into CASSENREMNSPLHF. The chain links TRBV2 to TRBJ1-6, with D possibly being TRBD1 (6 bases). This CDR3 region has 15 residues. Germline CDR1 SNHLY, CDR2 FYNNEI. Between the trimmed V and J ends, which lost 2 bases and 7 bases, there was a span of 12 bases.

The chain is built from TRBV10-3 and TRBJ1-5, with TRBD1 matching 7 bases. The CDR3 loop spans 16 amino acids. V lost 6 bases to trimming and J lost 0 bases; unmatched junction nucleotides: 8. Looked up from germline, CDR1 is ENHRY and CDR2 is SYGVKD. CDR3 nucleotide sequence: TGTGCCATCAGCGCTAACCAGGGGGGTAGCAATCAGCCCCAGCATTTT. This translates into CAISANQGGSNQPQHF.

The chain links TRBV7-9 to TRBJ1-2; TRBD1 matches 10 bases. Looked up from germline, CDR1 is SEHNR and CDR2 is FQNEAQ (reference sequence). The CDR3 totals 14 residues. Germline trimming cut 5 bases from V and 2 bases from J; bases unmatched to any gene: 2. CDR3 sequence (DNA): TGTGCCAGCAGCCGGGGACAGGGGAACTATGGCTACACCTTC. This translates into CASSRGQGNYGYTF. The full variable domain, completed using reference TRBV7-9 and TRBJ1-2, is DTGVSQNPRHKITKRGQNVTFRCDPISEHNRLYWYRQTLGQGPEFLTYFQNEAQLEKSRLLSDRFSAERPKGSFSTLEIQRTEQGDSAMYLCASSRGQGNYGYTFGSGTRLTVV.

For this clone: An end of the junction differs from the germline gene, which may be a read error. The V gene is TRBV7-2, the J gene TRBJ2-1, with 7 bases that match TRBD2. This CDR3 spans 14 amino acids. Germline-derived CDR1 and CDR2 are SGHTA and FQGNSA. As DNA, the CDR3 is TGTGCCAGCAGCCTAGCGGCCGGTTACAATGAGCAGTTCTTC. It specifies CASSLAAGYNEQFF.

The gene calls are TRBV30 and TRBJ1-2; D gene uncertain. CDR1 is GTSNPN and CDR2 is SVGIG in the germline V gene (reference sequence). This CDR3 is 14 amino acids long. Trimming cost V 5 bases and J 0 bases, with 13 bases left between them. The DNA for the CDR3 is TGTGCCTGGGGAGAGGGCATTCCTAACTATGGCTACACCTTC. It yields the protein CAWGEGIPNYGYTF. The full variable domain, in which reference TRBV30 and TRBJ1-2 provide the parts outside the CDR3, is SQTIHQWPATLVQPVGSPLSLECTVEGTSNPNLYWYRQAAGRGLQLLFYSVGIGQISSEVPQNLSASRPQDRQFILSSKKLLLSDSGFYLCAWGEGIPNYGYTFGSGTRLTVV.

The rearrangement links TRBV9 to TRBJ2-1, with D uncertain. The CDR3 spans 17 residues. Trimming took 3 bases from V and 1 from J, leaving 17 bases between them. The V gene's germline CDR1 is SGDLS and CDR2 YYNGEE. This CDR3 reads CASSAYPGAESYNEQFF. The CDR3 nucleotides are TGTGCCAGCAGCGCGTACCCCGGAGCCGAGTCCTACAATGAGCAGTTCTTC.

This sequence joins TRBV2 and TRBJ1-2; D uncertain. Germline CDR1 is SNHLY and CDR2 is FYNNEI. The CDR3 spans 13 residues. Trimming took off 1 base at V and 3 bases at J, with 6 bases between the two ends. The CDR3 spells CASSEGPDYGYTF. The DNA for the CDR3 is TGTGCCAGCAGTGAAGGGCCAGACTATGGCTACACCTTC.

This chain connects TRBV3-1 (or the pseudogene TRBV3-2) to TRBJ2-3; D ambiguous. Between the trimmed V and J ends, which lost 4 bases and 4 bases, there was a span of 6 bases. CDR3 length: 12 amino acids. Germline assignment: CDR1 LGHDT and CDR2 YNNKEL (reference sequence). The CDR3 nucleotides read TGTGCCAGCAGCCGGGCCTCAGATACGCAGTATTTT. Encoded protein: CASSRASDTQYF.

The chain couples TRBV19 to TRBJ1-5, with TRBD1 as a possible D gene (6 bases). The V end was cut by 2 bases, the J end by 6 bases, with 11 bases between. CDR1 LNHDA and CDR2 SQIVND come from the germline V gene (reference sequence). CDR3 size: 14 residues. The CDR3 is CASSIWGQVQPQHF. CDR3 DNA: TGTGCCAGTAGTATATGGGGGCAGGTTCAGCCCCAGCATTTT.

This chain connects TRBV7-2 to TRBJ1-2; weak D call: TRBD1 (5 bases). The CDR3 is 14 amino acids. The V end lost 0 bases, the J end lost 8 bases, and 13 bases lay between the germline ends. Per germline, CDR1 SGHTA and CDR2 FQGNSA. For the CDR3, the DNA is TGTGCCAGCAGCTTAGCTGGCCAGAGGGGAGGCTACACCTTC. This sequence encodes CASSLAGQRGGYTF.

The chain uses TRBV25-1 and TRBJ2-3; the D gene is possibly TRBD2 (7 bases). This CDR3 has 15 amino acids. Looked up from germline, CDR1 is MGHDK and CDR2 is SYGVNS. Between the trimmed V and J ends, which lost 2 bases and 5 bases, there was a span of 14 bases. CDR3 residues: CASSELGGRKDTQYF. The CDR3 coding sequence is TGTGCCAGCAGTGAACTCGGGGGGCGAAAAGATACGCAGTATTTT.

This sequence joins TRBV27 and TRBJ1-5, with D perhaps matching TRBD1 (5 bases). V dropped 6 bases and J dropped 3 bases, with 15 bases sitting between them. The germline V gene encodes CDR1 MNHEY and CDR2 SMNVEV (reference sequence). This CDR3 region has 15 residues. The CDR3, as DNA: TGTGCCAGCAGCGTTGGGACCGCGAACAATCAGCCCCAGCATTTT. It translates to CASSVGTANNQPQHF.

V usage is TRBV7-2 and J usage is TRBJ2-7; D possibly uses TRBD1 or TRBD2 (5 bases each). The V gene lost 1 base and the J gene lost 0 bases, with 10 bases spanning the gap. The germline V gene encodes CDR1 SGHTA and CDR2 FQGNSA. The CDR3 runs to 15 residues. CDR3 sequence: CASSLDGANSYEQYF. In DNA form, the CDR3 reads TGTGCCAGCAGCTTAGACGGGGCGAACTCCTACGAGCAGTACTTC.

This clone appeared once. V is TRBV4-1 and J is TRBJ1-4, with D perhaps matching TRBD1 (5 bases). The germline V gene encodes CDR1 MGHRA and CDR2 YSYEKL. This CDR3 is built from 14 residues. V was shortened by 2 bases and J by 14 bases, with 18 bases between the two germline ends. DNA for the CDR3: TGCGCCAGCAGCCAACTTAGGGGTTCATCCGGGCTGTTTTTT. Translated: CASSQLRGSSGLFF.

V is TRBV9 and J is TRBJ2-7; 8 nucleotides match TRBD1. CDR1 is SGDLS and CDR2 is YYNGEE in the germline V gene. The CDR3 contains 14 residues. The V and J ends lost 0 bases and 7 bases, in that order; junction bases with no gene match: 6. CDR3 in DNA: TGTGCCAGCAGCGTAGAAGGCAGGGGGCGTGAGCAGTACTTC. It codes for CASSVEGRGREQYF.

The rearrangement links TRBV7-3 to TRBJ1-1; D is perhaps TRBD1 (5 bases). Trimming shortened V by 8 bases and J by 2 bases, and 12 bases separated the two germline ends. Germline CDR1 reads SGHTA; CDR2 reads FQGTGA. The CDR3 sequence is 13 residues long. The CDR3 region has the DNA TGTGCCAGCTCCAGACAGACCAACACTGAAGCTTTCTTT. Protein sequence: CASSRQTNTEAFF.

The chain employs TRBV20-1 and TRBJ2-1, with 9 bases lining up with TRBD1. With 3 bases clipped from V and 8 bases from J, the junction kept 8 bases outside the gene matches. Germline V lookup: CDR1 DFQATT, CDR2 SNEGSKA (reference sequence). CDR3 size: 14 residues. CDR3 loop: CSASGGQGFYEQFF. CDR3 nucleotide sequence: TGCAGTGCTAGTGGTGGACAGGGGTTCTATGAGCAGTTCTTC.

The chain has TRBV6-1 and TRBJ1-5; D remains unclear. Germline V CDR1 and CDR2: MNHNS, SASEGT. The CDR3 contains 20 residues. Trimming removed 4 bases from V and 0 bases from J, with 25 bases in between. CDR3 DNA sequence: TGTGCCAGCAGTGTACATCCTGGACCCGTTTCGGATGATAGCAATCAGCCCCAGCATTTT. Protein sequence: CASSVHPGPVSDDSNQPQHF.

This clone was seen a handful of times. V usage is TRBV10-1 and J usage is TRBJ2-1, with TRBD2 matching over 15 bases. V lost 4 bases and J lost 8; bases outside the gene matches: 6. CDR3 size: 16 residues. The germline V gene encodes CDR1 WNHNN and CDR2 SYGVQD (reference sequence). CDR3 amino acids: CASSAGTSGRIDEQFF. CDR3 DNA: TGCGCCAGCAGTGCCGGGACTAGCGGGAGGATCGATGAGCAGTTCTTC.

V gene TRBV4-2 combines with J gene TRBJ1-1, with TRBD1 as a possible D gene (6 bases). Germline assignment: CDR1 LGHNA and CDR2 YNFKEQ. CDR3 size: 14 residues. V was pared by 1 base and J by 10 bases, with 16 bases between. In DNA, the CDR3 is TGTGCCAGCAGCCAAGGGGAAAGGGGGAAGGGAGCTTTCTTT. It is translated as CASSQGERGKGAFF.

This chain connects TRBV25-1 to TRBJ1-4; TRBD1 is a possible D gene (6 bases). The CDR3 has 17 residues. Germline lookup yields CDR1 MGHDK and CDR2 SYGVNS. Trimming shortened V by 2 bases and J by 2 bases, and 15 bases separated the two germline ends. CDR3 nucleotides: TGTGCCAGCAGTGAAGGGGGCCTAGGGAGGACTAATGAAAAACTGTTTTTT. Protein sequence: CASSEGGLGRTNEKLFF.

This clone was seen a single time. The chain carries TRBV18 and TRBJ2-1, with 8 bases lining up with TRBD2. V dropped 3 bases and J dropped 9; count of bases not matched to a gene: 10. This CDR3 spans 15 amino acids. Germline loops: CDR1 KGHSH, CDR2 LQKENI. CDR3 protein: CASSPKAGASGEQFF. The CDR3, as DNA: TGTGCCAGCTCACCCAAAGCGGGAGCGTCGGGTGAGCAGTTCTTC.